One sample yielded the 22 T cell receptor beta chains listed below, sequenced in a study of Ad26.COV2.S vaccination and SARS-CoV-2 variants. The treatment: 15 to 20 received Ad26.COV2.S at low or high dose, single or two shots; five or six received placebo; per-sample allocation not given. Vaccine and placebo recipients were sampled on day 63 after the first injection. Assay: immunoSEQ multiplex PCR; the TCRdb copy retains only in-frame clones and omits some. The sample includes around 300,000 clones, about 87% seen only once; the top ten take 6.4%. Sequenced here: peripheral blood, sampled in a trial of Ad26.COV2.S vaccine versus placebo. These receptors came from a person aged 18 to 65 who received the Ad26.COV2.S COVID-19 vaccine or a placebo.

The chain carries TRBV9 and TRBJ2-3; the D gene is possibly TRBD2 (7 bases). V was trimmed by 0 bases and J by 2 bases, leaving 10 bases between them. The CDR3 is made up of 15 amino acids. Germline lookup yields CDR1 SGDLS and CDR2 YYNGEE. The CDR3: CASSVDGGHTDTQYF. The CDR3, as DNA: TGTGCCAGCAGCGTAGACGGGGGGCACACAGATACGCAGTATTTT. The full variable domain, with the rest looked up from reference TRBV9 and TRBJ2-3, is DSGVTQTPKHLITATGQRVTLRCSPRSGDLSVYWYQQSLDQGLQFLIQYYNGEERAKGNILERFSAQQFPDLHSELNLSSLELGDSALYFCASSVDGGHTDTQYFGPGTRLTVL.

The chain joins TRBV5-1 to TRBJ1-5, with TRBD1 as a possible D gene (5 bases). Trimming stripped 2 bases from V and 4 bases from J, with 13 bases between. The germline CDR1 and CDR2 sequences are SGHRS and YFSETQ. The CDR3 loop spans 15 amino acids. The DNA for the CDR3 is TGCGCCAGCAGCTTATCCGGGACGGAAAATCAGCCCCAGCATTTT. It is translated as CASSLSGTENQPQHF.

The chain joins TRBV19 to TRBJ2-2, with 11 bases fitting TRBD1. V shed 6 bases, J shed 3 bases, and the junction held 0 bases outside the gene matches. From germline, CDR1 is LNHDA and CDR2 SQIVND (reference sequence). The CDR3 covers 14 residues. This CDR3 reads CASRDRGHTGELFF. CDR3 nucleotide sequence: TGTGCCAGTAGGGACAGGGGGCACACCGGGGAGCTGTTTTTT.

The DNA for the CDR3 is TGTGCCAGCAGTTTATTCCGCCGCCAGGCTATTTCCTACGAGCAGTACTTC. This encodes CASSLFRRQAISYEQYF. The gene calls are TRBV28 and TRBJ2-7; D call uncertain. The CDR3 has 17 residues. V lost 1 base, J lost 1 base, and 17 bases lay in between. Germline V gene sequence: CDR1 MDHEN, CDR2 SYDVKM.

The CDR3 bases are TGCGCCAGTAGGGAGGGGGCGAACACTGAAGCTTTCTTT. This codes for CASREGANTEAFF. The V call is TRBV5-1, the J call TRBJ1-1, with 7 bases identical to TRBD1. The CDR3 is 13 residues long. The germline V gene has CDR1 SGHRS and CDR2 YFSETQ. J was trimmed by 1 base and V by 8 bases; bases with no gene match: 5.

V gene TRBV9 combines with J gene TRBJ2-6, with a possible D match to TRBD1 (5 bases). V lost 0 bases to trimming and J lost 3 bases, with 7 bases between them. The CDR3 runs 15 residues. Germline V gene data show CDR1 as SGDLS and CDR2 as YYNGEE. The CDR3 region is CASSVGGFGANVLTF. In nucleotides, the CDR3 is TGTGCCAGCAGCGTAGGGGGCTTTGGGGCCAACGTCCTGACTTTC.

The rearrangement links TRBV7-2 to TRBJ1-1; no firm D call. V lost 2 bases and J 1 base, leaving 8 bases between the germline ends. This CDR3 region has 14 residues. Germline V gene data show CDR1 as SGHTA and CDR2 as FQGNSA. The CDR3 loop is CASSLRGRNTEAFF. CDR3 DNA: TGTGCCAGCAGCTTACGAGGGCGGAACACTGAAGCTTTCTTT.

CDR3 protein: CASSCLLEDSNQPQHF. The CDR3 DNA reads as TGCGCCAGCAGCTGCTTGTTGGAGGATAGCAATCAGCCCCAGCATTTT. The V and J genes are TRBV5-1 and TRBJ1-5; D uncertain. CDR3 size: 16 residues. V lost 3 bases and J lost 0, with 13 bases in between. The germline gives CDR1 SGHRS, CDR2 YFSETQ.

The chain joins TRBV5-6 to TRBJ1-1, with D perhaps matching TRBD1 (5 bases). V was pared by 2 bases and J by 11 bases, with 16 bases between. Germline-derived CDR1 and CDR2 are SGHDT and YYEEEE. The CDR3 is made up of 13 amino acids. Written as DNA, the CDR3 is TGTGCCAGCAGCTTTGGGACTGGGGGAGACGCTTTCTTT. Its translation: CASSFGTGGDAFF.

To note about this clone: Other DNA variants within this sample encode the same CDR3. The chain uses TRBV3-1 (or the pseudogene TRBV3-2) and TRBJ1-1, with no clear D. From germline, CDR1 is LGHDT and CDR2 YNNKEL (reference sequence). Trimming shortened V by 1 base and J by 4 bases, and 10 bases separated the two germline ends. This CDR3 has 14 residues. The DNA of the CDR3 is TGTGCCAGCAGCCAAGTAGGTGCAGGCACTGAAGCTTTCTTT. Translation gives CASSQVGAGTEAFF.

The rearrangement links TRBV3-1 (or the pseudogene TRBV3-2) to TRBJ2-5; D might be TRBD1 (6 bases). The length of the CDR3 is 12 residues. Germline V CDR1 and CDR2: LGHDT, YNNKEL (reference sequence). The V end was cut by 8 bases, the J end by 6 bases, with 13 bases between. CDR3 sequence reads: CASSGDRQTQYF. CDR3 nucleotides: TGTGCCAGCTCAGGGGATAGGCAGACCCAGTACTTC.

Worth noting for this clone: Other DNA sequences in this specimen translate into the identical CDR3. The CDR3 sequence: CAWSGGSGANVLTF. CDR3 DNA sequence: TGTGCCTGGAGTGGGGGCTCTGGGGCCAACGTCCTGACTTTC. This rearrangement joins TRBV30 to TRBJ2-6; no definite D call. Per the germline V gene, CDR1 is GTSNPN and CDR2 is SVGIG (reference sequence). V lost 1 base, J lost 0 bases, and 4 bases lay in between. The CDR3 covers 14 residues.

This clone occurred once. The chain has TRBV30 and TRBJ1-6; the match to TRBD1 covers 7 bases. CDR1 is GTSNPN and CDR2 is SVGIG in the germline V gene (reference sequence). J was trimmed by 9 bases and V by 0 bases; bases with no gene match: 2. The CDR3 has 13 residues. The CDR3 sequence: CAWSVDRASPLHF. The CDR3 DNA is TGTGCCTGGAGTGTCGACAGGGCTTCACCCCTCCACTTT.

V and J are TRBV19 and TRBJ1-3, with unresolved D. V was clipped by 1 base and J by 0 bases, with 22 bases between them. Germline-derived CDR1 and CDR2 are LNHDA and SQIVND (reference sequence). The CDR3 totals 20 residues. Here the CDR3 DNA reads TGTGCCAGTAGTATAGGTTGGGTCGCTGGCAGTCAATACTCTGGAAACACCATATATTTT. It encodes CASSIGWVAGSQYSGNTIYF.

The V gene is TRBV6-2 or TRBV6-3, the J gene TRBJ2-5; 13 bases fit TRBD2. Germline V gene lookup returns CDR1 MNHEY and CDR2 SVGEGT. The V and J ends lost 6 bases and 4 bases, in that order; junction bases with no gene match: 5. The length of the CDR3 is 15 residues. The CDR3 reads CASSLTSGGGETQYF. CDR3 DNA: TGTGCCAGCAGCCTCACTAGCGGGGGGGGAGAGACCCAGTACTTC.

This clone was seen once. CDR3 DNA sequence: TGTGCCAGCAGCGCGGACAATTATAATTCACCCCTCCACTTT. Protein product: CASSADNYNSPLHF. V and J are TRBV9 and TRBJ1-6; weak D call: TRBD1 (5 bases). The CDR3 runs 14 residues. In germline, CDR1 is SGDLS, CDR2 YYNGEE. V lost 3 bases, J lost 4 bases, and 8 bases lay in between.

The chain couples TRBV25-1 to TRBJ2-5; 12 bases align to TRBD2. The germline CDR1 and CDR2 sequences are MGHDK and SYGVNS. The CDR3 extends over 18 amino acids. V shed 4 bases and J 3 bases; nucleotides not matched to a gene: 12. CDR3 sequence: CASSALTLAGGIKETQYF. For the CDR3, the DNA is TGTGCCAGCAGTGCCTTAACCCTAGCGGGGGGGATTAAAGAGACCCAGTACTTC.

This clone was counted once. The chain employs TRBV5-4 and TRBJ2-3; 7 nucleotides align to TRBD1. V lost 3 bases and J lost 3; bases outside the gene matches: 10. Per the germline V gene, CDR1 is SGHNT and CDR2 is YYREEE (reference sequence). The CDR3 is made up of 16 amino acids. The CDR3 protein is CASSSRGDRITDTQYF. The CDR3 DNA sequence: TGTGCCAGCAGCTCCCGAGGGGACAGAATAACAGATACGCAGTATTTT.

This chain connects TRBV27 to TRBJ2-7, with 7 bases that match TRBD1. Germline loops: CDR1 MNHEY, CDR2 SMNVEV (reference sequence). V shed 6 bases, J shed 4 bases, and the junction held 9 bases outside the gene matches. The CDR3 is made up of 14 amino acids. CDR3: CASRSTGILYEQYF. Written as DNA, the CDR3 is TGTGCCAGCAGATCGACAGGGATTTTGTACGAGCAGTACTTC.

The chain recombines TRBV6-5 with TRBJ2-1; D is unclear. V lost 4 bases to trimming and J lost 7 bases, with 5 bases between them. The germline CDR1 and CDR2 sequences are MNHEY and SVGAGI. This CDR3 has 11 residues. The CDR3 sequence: CASSSANEQFF. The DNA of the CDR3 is TGTGCCAGCAGTTCGGCGAATGAGCAGTTCTTC.

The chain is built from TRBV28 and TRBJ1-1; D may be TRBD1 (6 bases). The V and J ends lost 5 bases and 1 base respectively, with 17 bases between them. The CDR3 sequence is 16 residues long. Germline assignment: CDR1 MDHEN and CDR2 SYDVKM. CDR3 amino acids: CASSVPYREQNTEAFF. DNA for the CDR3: TGTGCCAGCAGTGTCCCCTACAGGGAACAGAACACTGAAGCTTTCTTT.

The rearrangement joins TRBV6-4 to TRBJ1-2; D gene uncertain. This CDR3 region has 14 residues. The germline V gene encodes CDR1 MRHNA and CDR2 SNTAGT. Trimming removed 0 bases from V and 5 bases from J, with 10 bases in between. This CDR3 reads CASSDSSGVYGYTF. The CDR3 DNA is TGTGCCAGCAGTGACTCATCCGGGGTTTATGGCTACACCTTC.